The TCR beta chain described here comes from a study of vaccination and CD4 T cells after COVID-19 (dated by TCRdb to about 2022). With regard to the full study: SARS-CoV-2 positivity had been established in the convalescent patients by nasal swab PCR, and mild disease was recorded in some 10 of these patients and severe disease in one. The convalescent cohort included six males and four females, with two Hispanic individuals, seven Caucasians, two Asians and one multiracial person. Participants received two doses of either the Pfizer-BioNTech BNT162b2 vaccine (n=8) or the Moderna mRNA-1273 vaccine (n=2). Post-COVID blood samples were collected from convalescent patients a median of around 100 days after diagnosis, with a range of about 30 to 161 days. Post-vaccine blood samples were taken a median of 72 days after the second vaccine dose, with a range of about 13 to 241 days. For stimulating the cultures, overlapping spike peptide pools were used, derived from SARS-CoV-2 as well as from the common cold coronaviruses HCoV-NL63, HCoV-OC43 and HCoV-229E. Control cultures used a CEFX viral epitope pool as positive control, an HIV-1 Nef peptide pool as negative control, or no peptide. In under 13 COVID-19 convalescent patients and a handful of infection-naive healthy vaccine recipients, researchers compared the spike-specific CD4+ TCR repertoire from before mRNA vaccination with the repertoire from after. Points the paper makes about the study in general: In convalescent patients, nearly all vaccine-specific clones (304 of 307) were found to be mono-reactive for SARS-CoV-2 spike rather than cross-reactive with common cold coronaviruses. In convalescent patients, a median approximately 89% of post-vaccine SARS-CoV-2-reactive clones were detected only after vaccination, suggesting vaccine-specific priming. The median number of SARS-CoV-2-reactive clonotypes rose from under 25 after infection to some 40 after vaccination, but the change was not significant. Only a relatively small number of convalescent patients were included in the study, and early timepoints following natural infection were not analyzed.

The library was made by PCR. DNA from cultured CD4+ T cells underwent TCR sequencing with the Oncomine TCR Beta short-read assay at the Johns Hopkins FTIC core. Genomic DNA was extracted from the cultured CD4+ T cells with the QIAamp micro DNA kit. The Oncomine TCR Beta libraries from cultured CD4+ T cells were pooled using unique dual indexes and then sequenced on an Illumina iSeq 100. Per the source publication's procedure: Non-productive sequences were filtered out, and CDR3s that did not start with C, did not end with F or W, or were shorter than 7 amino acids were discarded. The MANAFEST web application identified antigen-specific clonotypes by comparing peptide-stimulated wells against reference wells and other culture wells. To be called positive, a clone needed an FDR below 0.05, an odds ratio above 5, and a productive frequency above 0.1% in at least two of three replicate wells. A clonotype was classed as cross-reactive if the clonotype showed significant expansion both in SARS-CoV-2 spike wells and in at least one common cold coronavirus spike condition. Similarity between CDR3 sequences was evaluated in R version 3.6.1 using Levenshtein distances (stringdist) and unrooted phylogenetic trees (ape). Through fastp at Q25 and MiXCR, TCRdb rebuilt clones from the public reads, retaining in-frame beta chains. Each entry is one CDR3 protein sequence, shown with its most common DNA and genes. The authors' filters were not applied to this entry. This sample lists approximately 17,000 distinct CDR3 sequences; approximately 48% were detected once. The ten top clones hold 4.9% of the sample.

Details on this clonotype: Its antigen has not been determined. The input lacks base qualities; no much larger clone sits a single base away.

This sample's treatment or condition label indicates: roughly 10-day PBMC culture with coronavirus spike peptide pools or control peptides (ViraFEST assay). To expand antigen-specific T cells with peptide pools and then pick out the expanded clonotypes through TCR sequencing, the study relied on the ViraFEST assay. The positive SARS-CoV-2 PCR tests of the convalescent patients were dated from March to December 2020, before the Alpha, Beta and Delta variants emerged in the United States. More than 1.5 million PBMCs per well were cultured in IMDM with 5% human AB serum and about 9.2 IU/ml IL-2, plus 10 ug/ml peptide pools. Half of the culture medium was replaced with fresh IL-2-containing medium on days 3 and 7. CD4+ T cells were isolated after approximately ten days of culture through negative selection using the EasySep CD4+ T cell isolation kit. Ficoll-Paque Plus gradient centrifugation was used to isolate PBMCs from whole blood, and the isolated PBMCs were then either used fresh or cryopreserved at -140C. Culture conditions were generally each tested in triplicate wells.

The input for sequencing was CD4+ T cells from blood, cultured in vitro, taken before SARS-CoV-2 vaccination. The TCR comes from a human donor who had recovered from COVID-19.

The CDR3: CASSEGSTDTQYF. At the DNA level, the sequence is TGCGCCAGCAGTGAGGGTAGCACAGATACGCAGTATTTT. Recombination joined TRBV10-2 with TRBJ2-3; a confident D gene designation cannot be given. A distance of 3 bases separates the germline ends of V and J, which lose 2 bases and 0 bases respectively. The CDR3 numbers 13 residues from cysteine through phenylalanine. This entry keeps only the CDR3 DNA: 39 bases, framed from base 1. CDR1 and CDR2, looked up from the germline V gene, are WSHSY and SAAADI.